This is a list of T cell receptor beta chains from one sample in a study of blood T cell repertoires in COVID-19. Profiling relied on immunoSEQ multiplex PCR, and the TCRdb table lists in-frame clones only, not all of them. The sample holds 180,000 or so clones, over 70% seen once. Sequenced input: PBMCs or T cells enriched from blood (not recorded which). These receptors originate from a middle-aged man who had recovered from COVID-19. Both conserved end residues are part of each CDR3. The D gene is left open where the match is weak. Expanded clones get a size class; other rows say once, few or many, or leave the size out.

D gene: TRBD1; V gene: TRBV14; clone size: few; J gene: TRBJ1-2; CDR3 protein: CASSQDLTGSGYTF; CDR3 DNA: TGTGCCAGCAGCCAAGACTTGACAGGGAGCGGCTACACCTTC
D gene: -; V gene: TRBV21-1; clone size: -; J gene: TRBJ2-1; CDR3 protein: CASSSNPLRVPGEQFF; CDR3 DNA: TGTGCCAGCAGCAGTAATCCCCTCCGAGTCCCGGGTGAGCAGTTCTTC
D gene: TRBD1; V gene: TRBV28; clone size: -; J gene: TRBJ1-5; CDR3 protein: CASSPQGALGNQPQHF; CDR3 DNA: TGTGCCAGCAGTCCTCAGGGGGCGCTTGGGAATCAGCCCCAGCATTTT
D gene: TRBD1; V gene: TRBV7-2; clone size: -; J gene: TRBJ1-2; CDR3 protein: CASSSSGGFGYTF; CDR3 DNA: TGTGCCAGCAGCTCGTCAGGGGGCTTTGGCTACACCTTC
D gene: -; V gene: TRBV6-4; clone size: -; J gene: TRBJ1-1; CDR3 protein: CASRNRVGNTEAFF; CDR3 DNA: TGTGCCAGCAGGAACAGGGTCGGGAACACTGAAGCTTTCTTT
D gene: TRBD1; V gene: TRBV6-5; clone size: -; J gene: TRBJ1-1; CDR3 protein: CASKEAGGNTEAFF; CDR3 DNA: TGTGCCAGCAAGGAGGCAGGGGGAAACACTGAAGCTTTCTTT
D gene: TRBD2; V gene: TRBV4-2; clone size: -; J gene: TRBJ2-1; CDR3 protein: CASSALLAGTYNEQFF; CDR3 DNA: TGTGCCAGCAGCGCATTACTAGCGGGAACATACAATGAGCAGTTCTTC
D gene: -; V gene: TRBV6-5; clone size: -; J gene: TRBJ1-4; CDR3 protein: CASSHAGRDEKLFF; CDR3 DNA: TGTGCCAGCAGCCACGCTGGGAGGGATGAAAAACTGTTTTTT
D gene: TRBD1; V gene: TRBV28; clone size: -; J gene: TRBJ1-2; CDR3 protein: CASSPIGTGRGYGYTF; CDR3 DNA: TGTGCCAGCAGTCCTATAGGGACAGGGAGAGGGTATGGCTACACCTTC
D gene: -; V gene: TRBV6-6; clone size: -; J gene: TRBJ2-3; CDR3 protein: CASSYVTRRADTQYF; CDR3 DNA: TGTGCCAGCAGTTACGTGACCCGGCGGGCAGATACGCAGTATTTT
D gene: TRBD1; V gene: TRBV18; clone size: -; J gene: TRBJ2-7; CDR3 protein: CASSPDRGSYEQYF; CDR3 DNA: TGTGCCAGCTCACCGGACAGGGGTTCCTACGAGCAGTACTTC
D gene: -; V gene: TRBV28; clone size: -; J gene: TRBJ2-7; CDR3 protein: CASSSTYEQYF; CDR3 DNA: TGTGCCAGCAGTTCCACTTACGAGCAGTACTTC
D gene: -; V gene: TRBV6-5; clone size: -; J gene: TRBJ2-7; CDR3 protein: CASSRGIGSYEQYF; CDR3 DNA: TGTGCCAGCAGTCGGGGGATAGGATCCTACGAGCAGTACTTC
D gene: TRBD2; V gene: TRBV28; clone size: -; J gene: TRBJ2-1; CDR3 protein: CASSLSLADSLQFF; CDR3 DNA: TGTGCCAGCAGTTTATCTCTAGCGGACTCACTCCAGTTCTTC
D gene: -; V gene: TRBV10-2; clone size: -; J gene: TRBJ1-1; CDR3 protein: CASSAGTPWGTEAFF; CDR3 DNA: TGCGCCAGCAGTGCCGGGACACCATGGGGCACTGAAGCTTTCTTT
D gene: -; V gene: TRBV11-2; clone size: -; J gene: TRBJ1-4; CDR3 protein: CASSLRGGGNEKLFF; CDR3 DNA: TGTGCCAGCAGCTTAAGGGGAGGGGGGAATGAAAAACTGTTTTTT
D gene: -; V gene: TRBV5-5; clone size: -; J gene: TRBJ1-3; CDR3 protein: CASSPQYAGNTIYF; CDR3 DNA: TGTGCCAGCAGCCCCCAGTATGCTGGAAACACCATATATTTT
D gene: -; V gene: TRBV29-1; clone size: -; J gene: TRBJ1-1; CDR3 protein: CSAAGGPDTEAFF; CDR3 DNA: TGCAGCGCTGCCGGGGGGCCGGACACTGAAGCTTTCTTT
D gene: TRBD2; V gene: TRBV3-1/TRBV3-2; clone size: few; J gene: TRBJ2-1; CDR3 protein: CASSQEFLAGGNNEQFF; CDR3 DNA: TGTGCCAGCAGCCAAGAATTCCTAGCGGGGGGGAACAATGAGCAGTTCTTC
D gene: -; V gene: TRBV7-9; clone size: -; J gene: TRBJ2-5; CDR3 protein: CASSYKQETQYF; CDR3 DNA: TGTGCCAGCAGCTACAAACAAGAGACCCAGTACTTC
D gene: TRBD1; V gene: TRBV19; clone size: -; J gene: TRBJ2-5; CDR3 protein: CASSTSAGGAVGTQYF; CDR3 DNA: TGTGCCAGTAGTACCAGTGCAGGGGGCGCGGTAGGGACCCAGTACTTC
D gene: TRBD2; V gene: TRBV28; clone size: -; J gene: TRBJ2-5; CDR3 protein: CASRPWVAGGQETQYF; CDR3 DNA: TGTGCCAGCAGACCTTGGGTAGCGGGGGGCCAAGAGACCCAGTACTTC
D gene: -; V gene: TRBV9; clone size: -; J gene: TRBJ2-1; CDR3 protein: CASSVEEGLGNEQFF; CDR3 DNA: TGTGCCAGCAGCGTAGAAGAGGGCCTCGGGAATGAGCAGTTCTTC
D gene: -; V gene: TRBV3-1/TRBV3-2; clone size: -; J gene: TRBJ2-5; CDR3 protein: CASSLRAGLETQYF; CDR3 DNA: TGTGCCAGCAGCCTAAGGGCGGGGTTAGAGACCCAGTACTTC
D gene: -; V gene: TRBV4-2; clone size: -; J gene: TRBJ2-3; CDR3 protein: CASSLKVGGLEDTQYF; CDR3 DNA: TGTGCCAGCAGCCTCAAAGTAGGGGGTCTAGAAGATACGCAGTATTTT
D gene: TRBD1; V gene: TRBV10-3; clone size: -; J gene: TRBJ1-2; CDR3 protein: CAISVQTGNLYGYTF; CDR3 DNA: TGTGCCATCAGTGTTCAGACAGGGAATCTCTATGGCTACACCTTC
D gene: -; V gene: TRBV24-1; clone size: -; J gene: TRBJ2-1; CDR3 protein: CATKAGGDNEQFF; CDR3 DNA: TGTGCCACCAAGGCTGGCGGGGACAATGAGCAGTTCTTC
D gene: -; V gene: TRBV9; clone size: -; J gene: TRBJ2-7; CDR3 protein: CASSVAAGSYEQYF; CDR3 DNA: TGTGCCAGCAGCGTAGCCGCAGGTTCCTACGAGCAGTACTTC
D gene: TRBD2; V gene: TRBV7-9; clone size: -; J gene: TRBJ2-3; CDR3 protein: CASSLSAGGGSTDTQYF; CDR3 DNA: TGTGCCAGCAGCTTATCTGCGGGAGGGGGCAGCACAGATACGCAGTATTTT
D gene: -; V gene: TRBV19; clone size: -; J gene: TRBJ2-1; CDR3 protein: CASSRGGSYNEQFF; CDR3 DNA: TGTGCCAGTAGTCGAGGGGGCTCCTACAATGAGCAGTTCTTC
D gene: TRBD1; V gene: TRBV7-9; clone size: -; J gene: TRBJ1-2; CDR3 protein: CASSPRPGQGFFSYGYTF; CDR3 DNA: TGTGCCAGCAGCCCAAGACCGGGACAGGGGTTTTTTTCCTATGGCTACACCTTC
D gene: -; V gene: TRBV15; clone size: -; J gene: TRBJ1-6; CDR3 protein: CATSRDSDSPLHF; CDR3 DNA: TGTGCCACCAGCAGAGATTCTGATTCACCCCTCCACTTT
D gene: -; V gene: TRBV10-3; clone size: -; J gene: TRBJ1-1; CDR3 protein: CAISDRNTEAFF; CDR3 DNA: TGTGCCATCAGTGACAGGAACACTGAAGCTTTCTTT
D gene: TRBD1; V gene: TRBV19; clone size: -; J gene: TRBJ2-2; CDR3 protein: CASRGQGAVGELFF; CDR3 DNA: TGTGCCAGCCGGGGACAGGGGGCGGTCGGGGAGCTGTTTTTT
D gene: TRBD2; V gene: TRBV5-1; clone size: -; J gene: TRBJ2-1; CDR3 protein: CASSWGLAGSYNEQFF; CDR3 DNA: TGCGCCAGCAGCTGGGGACTAGCGGGGAGTTACAATGAGCAGTTCTTC
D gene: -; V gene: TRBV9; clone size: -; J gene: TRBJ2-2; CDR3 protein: CASSPDRIDGGELFF; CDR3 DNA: TGTGCCAGCAGCCCCGACAGGATCGACGGCGGGGAGCTGTTTTTT
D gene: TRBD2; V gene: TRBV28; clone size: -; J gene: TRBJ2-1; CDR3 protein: CASSTPKGLAFNEQFF; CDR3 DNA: TGTGCCAGCAGTACGCCTAAGGGACTAGCGTTCAATGAGCAGTTCTTC
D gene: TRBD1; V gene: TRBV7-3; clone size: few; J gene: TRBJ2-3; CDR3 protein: CASSEGSGTGSQYF; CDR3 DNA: TGTGCCAGCAGCGAGGGATCTGGGACAGGGTCTCAGTATTTT
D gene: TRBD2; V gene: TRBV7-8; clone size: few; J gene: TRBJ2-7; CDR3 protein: CASSLVAGEVYEQYF; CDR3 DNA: TGTGCCAGCAGCTTAGTAGCGGGGGAAGTCTACGAGCAGTACTTC
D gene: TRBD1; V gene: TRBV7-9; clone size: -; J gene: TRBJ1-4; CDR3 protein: CASSSWTGGRTNEKLFF; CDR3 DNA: TGTGCCAGCAGCTCCTGGACAGGGGGCCGAACTAATGAAAAACTGTTTTTT
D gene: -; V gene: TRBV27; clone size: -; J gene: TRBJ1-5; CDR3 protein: CASSPGVGNQPQHF; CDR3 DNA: TGTGCCAGCAGTCCCGGGGTTGGCAATCAGCCCCAGCATTTT
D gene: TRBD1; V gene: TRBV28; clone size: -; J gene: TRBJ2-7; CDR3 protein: CASRLTWTGIYEQYF; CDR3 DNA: TGTGCCAGCAGGCTCACCTGGACAGGGATCTACGAGCAGTACTTC
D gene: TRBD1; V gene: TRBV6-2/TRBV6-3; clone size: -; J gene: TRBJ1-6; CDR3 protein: CASSSPGQTSPLHF; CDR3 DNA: TGTGCCAGCAGTTCTCCGGGACAGACTTCACCCCTCCACTTT
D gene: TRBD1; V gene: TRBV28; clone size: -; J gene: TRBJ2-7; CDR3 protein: CASSLGTGVGYEQYF; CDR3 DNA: TGTGCCAGCAGTTTAGGGACAGGGGTGGGTTACGAGCAGTACTTC
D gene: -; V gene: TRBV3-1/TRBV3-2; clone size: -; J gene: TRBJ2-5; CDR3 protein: CASSQGGGAGYF; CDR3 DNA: TGTGCCAGCAGCCAAGGGGGCGGGGCGGGGTACTTC
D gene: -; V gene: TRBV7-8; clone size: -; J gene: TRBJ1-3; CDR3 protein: CASSPDLQGFSSSGNTIYF; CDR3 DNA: TGTGCCAGCAGCCCCGACCTCCAGGGGTTTTCGTCTTCTGGAAACACCATATATTTT
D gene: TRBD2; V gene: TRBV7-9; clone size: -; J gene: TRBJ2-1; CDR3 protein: CASSHPTSGSYNEQFF; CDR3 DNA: TGTGCCAGCAGCCATCCCACTAGCGGCTCCTACAATGAGCAGTTCTTC
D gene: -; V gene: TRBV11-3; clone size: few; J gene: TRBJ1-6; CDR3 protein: CASSLVQGRSPLHF; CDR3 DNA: TGTGCCAGCAGCTTAGTACAGGGACGTTCACCCCTCCACTTT
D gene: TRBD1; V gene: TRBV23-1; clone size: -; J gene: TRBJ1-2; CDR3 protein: CASIFRNGTGGGYTF; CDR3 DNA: TGCGCCAGCATATTCCGGAACGGGACAGGGGGCGGCTACACCTTC
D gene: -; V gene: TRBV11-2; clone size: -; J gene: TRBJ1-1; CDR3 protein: CASSRTLNTEAFF; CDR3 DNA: TGTGCCAGCAGCCGGACACTGAACACTGAAGCTTTCTTT
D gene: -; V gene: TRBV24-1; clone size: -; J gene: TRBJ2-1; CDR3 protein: CARSLSSYNEQFF; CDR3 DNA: TGTGCCAGATCCCTGAGCTCCTACAATGAGCAGTTCTTC